The 15 T cell receptor beta chains listed next were all sequenced from one sample in a study of vaccination and CD4 T cells after COVID-19. Their antigens are not known. Documented treatment: roughly 10-day PBMC culture with coronavirus spike peptide pools or control peptides (ViraFEST assay). With the Oncomine TCR Beta short-read assay, DNA from cultured CD4+ T cells was sequenced. TCRdb analysed the PCR reads with MiXCR anew, one entry per CDR3 protein. The table shows about 20,000 distinct CDR3 sequences, with 40% occurring only once. Here the sequenced sample was CD4+ T cells from blood, cultured in vitro, taken after SARS-CoV-2 vaccination. The receptor source for this set is a human donor who had recovered from COVID-19.

The count of this clonotype is one. The chain recombines TRBV10-1 with TRBJ2-3, with TRBD2 matching 8 bases. J was trimmed by 3 bases and V by 4 bases; bases with no gene match: 3. Germline V gene lookup returns CDR1 WNHNN and CDR2 SYGVQD (reference sequence). CDR3 length equals 14 residues. CDR3 DNA: TGCGCCAGCAGTGCGGGGGGGGTTACAGATACGCAGTATTTT. Protein: CASSAGGVTDTQYF.

V is TRBV2 and J is TRBJ2-1; D remains ambiguous. CDR3 length equals 11 residues. Per germline, CDR1 SNHLY and CDR2 FYNNEI. V dropped 8 bases and J dropped 7 bases, with 9 bases sitting between them. The CDR3 region is CASSNVNEQFF. In nucleotides, the CDR3 is TGTGCCAGCTCGAACGTGAATGAGCAGTTCTTC.

The J gene is TRBJ2-7, the V gene TRBV7-2; TRBD1 matches at 9 bases. The V gene's germline CDR1 is SGHTA and CDR2 FQGNSA. The CDR3 is made up of 15 amino acids. V trimming: 0 bases; J trimming: 4 bases; junction bases outside the gene matches: 4. CDR3 region: CASSLAGTGLYEQYF. The DNA for the CDR3 is TGTGCCAGCAGCTTAGCGGGGACAGGGTTGTACGAGCAGTACTTC.

This clonotype was detected a few times. The CDR3 DNA is TGTGCCATCAGTGAGTCCGGGACAAGCTATGGCTACACCTTC. Protein sequence: CAISESGTSYGYTF. The chain combines TRBV10-3 with TRBJ1-2; maybe TRBD1 (6 bases). The CDR3 sequence is 14 residues long. CDR1 and CDR2 (germline): ENHRY, SYGVKD. V lost 0 bases and J 4 bases, leaving 9 bases between the germline ends.

This chain joins TRBV6-5 and TRBJ2-7; the match to TRBD1 covers 10 bases. This CDR3 contains 15 residues. V gave up 2 bases and J gave up 6 bases; unmatched junction bases: 7. Germline V gene sequence: CDR1 MNHEY, CDR2 SVGAGI. The CDR3: CASSYEGQGVLEQYF. For the CDR3, the DNA is TGTGCCAGCAGTTACGAAGGACAGGGGGTCCTCGAGCAGTACTTC.

In this sample, this clonotype turned up a few times. For the CDR3, the DNA is TGTGCCAGCAGTTTGGACAGCGGCGGTGGCTACACCTTC. Encoded protein: CASSLDSGGGYTF. The rearrangement links TRBV6-2 or TRBV6-3 to TRBJ1-2, with TRBD1 as a possible D gene (6 bases). The CDR3 extends over 13 amino acids. Trimming took off 4 bases at V and 7 bases at J, with 13 bases between the two ends. CDR1 and CDR2 (germline): MNHEY, SVGEGT.

This chain links TRBV6-1 with TRBJ1-2; D is perhaps TRBD1 (5 bases). V lost 10 bases and J 8 bases, leaving 23 bases between the germline ends. The CDR3 covers 14 residues. Germline V gene sequence: CDR1 MNHNS, CDR2 SASEGT. CDR3 DNA: TGTGCCACCCCTAAGAAGGTTCGGGGGTTCGGCTACACCTTC. This translates into CATPKKVRGFGYTF.

The V and J genes are TRBV7-2 and TRBJ2-3, with 9 bases lining up with TRBD2. V lost 1 base, J lost 5 bases, and 10 bases stayed unmatched. The CDR3 extends over 17 amino acids. Germline-derived CDR1 and CDR2 are SGHTA and FQGNSA. In nucleotides, the CDR3 is TGTGCCAGCAGCTTAGGGCAAGCGGGAGGTTACGGAGATACGCAGTATTTT. This gives the protein CASSLGQAGGYGDTQYF.

The chain links TRBV6-1 to TRBJ1-2; tentative D call: TRBD1 (5 bases). Trimming left V 5 bases short and J 8 bases short, with 15 bases between. The germline V gene has CDR1 MNHNS and CDR2 SASEGT. CDR3 length equals 13 residues. The CDR3 coding sequence is TGTGCCAGCAGTCCACAGGCCAGCACGGGCTACACCTTC. Translated, it gives CASSPQASTGYTF.

This chain joins TRBV6-1 and TRBJ1-1; D gene unclear. The CDR3 has 12 amino acids. Germline V gene lookup returns CDR1 MNHNS and CDR2 SASEGT. Trimming pared 6 bases from V and 11 bases from J, leaving 16 bases between. CDR3 nucleotide sequence: TGTGCCAGCAGCCGCTCGGGGAGCAGGGCTTTCTTT. Translating gives CASSRSGSRAFF.

This rearrangement joins TRBV30 to TRBJ1-5, with D hard to call. The CDR3 has 13 residues. Trimming cost V 0 bases and J 9 bases, with 12 bases left between them. Germline V gene lookup returns CDR1 GTSNPN and CDR2 SVGIG (reference sequence). DNA for the CDR3: TGTGCCTGGAGTGTAACGTTGGGTTTGCCCCAGCATTTT. Its translation is CAWSVTLGLPQHF.

This rearrangement joins TRBV5-6 to TRBJ1-2; D unclear. V shed 0 bases and J shed 9 bases, with 9 bases lying between them. Germline V lookup: CDR1 SGHDT, CDR2 YYEEEE. This CDR3 is built from 12 residues. The CDR3 DNA follows: TGTGCCAGCAGCTTGGACAAGAGGAGCTACACCTTC. As protein: CASSLDKRSYTF.

The CDR3 is CASSPGGAYEQYF. The CDR3 DNA follows: TGTGCCAGCAGCCCAGGGGGCGCGTACGAGCAGTACTTC. V is TRBV7-9 and J is TRBJ2-7, with TRBD1 identical over 8 bases. Germline CDR1 SEHNR, CDR2 FQNEAQ (reference sequence). CDR3 length equals 13 residues. V shed 5 bases, J shed 4 bases, and the junction held 4 bases outside the gene matches.

The sample holds a few counts of this clonotype. This rearrangement joins TRBV7-2 to TRBJ1-2; 11 bases fit TRBD1. The germline gives CDR1 SGHTA, CDR2 FQGNSA. J lost 5 bases, V lost 1 base, and 6 bases had no gene match. The CDR3 has 16 residues. The CDR3 DNA reads as TGTGCCAGCAGCTTAGACAGGACAGGGGGCCGATATGGCTACACCTTC. Its translation is CASSLDRTGGRYGYTF.

V is TRBV2 and J is TRBJ1-5; maybe TRBD1 (5 bases). Per germline, CDR1 SNHLY and CDR2 FYNNEI. V shed 6 bases and J shed 1 base, with 13 bases lying between them. This CDR3 has 15 amino acids. The CDR3: CASRPDGTSNQPQHF. The CDR3, as DNA: TGTGCCAGCAGACCCGATGGGACCAGCAATCAGCCCCAGCATTTT. The variable domain in full, completed from reference TRBV2 and TRBJ1-5, reads EPEVTQTPSHQVTQMGQEVILRCVPISNHLYFYWYRQILGQKVEFLVSFYNNEISEKSEIFDDQFSVERPDGSNFTLKIRSTKLEDSAMYFCASRPDGTSNQPQHFGDGTRLSIL.